This is a list of T cell receptor beta chains from one sample in a study of regulatory T cells in long-lasting Graves disease. TCRdb reprocessed the multiplex PCR reads via MiXCR and lists one record per CDR3 protein. The data show roughly 420,000 distinct CDR3 sequences, about 15% seen once. These data also formed part of another study, on T cells in Graves' hyperthyroidism and ophthalmopathy.

The sample in question was peripheral blood mononuclear cells (PBMCs), obtained at new diagnosis, from a patient treated with antithyroid drugs. All receptors derive from a woman aged 30 to 39 with Graves disease. The CDR3 runs from the conserved cysteine through the conserved F or W. The order of the fields is clone size, J gene, CDR3 length, D gene, V gene, CDR3 protein, CDR3 DNA. The D gene is left open where the match is weak. A row's size may be missing; if present it is once, few, many or a size class.

clone_size: many
j_call: TRBJ2-1
cdr3_length: 17
d_call: TRBD2
v_call: TRBV20-1
cdr3_aa: CSARMLAGVKDFYEQFF
cdr3_nt: TGCAGTGCTAGGATGCTAGCGGGAGTGAAGGATTTCTATGAGCAGTTCTTC

clone_size: NA
j_call: TRBJ1-2
cdr3_length: 12
d_call: NA
v_call: TRBV3-1
cdr3_aa: CASTQANYGYTF
cdr3_nt: TGTGCCAGCACACAAGCTAACTATGGCTACACCTTC

clone_size: few
j_call: TRBJ2-1
cdr3_length: 19
d_call: NA
v_call: TRBV14
cdr3_aa: CASSSWTFRAPPEYNEQFF
cdr3_nt: TGTGCCAGCAGTAGCTGGACATTTCGTGCCCCACCAGAATACAATGAGCAGTTCTTC

clone_size: many
j_call: TRBJ2-3
cdr3_length: 13
d_call: TRBD2
v_call: TRBV20-1
cdr3_aa: CSARTSYADTQYF
cdr3_nt: TGCAGTGCTCGGACTAGCTATGCAGATACGCAGTATTTT

clone_size: NA
j_call: TRBJ2-7
cdr3_length: 17
d_call: NA
v_call: TRBV5-1
cdr3_aa: CASSLGGGGSPFYEQYF
cdr3_nt: TGCGCCAGCAGCTTGGGTGGGGGCGGGAGTCCCTTCTACGAGCAGTACTTC

clone_size: many
j_call: TRBJ1-1
cdr3_length: 16
d_call: TRBD1
v_call: TRBV28
cdr3_aa: CASSLVGQYMNTEAFF
cdr3_nt: TGTGCCAGCAGCTTGGTGGGACAGTACATGAACACTGAAGCTTTCTTT

clone_size: NA
j_call: TRBJ2-4
cdr3_length: 11
d_call: TRBD2
v_call: TRBV3-1
cdr3_aa: CATISGRIQYF
cdr3_nt: TGTGCCACCATTAGCGGGAGGATTCAGTACTTC

clone_size: many
j_call: TRBJ2-7
cdr3_length: 15
d_call: NA
v_call: TRBV7-9
cdr3_aa: CASSPKQGGGFVQYF
cdr3_nt: TGTGCCAGCAGCCCCAAACAGGGGGGGGGTTTCGTGCAGTACTTC

clone_size: NA
j_call: TRBJ2-5
cdr3_length: 17
d_call: NA
v_call: TRBV11-2
cdr3_aa: CASSVATLGSHEETQYF
cdr3_nt: TGTGCCAGCAGCGTAGCTACACTCGGCTCACACGAAGAGACCCAGTACTTC

clone_size: many
j_call: TRBJ1-4
cdr3_length: 13
d_call: NA
v_call: TRBV15
cdr3_aa: CATLGGLNEKLFF
cdr3_nt: TGTGCCACCCTGGGAGGGCTTAATGAAAAACTGTTTTTT

clone_size: many
j_call: TRBJ2-7
cdr3_length: 14
d_call: NA
v_call: TRBV7-9
cdr3_aa: CASSPSAYSYEQYF
cdr3_nt: TGTGCCAGCAGCCCTTCGGCCTATTCCTACGAGCAGTACTTC

clone_size: NA
j_call: TRBJ1-5
cdr3_length: 12
d_call: NA
v_call: TRBV6-2/TRBV6-3
cdr3_aa: CASSYGVRTQHF
cdr3_nt: TGTGCCAGCAGTTATGGCGTAAGGACCCAGCATTTT

clone_size: many
j_call: TRBJ1-1
cdr3_length: 15
d_call: NA
v_call: TRBV28
cdr3_aa: CASSLGFRMNTEAFF
cdr3_nt: TGTGCCAGCAGTTTGGGTTTTCGGATGAACACTGAAGCTTTCTTT

clone_size: many
j_call: TRBJ2-1
cdr3_length: 14
d_call: NA
v_call: TRBV5-1
cdr3_aa: CASSLAGAYNEQFF
cdr3_nt: TGCGCCAGCAGCTTGGCCGGGGCGTACAATGAGCAGTTCTTC

clone_size: NA
j_call: TRBJ1-2
cdr3_length: 17
d_call: NA
v_call: TRBV4-2
cdr3_aa: CASSQAGEGTLNYGYTF
cdr3_nt: TGTGCCAGCAGCCAAGCGGGGGAGGGGACCCTTAACTATGGCTACACCTTC

clone_size: few
j_call: TRBJ1-1
cdr3_length: 12
d_call: NA
v_call: TRBV7-9
cdr3_aa: CASSSTGGEAFF
cdr3_nt: TGTGCCAGCAGCTCCACGGGGGGTGAAGCTTTCTTT

clone_size: many
j_call: TRBJ2-7
cdr3_length: 14
d_call: TRBD1
v_call: TRBV20-1
cdr3_aa: CSATSGTGSREQYF
cdr3_nt: TGCAGTGCTACCTCCGGGACAGGATCGCGAGAGCAGTACTTC

clone_size: many
j_call: TRBJ2-7
cdr3_length: 14
d_call: NA
v_call: TRBV6-1
cdr3_aa: CASSEWRTLHEQYF
cdr3_nt: TGTGCCAGCAGTGAATGGAGGACACTACACGAGCAGTACTTC

clone_size: few
j_call: TRBJ2-2
cdr3_length: 13
d_call: NA
v_call: TRBV5-6
cdr3_aa: CASSSAPGGELFF
cdr3_nt: TGTGCCAGCAGCTCAGCTCCGGGCGGGGAGCTGTTTTTT

clone_size: many
j_call: TRBJ2-2
cdr3_length: 16
d_call: TRBD2
v_call: TRBV3-1
cdr3_aa: CASSQGTSGSLGELFF
cdr3_nt: TGTGCCAGCAGCCAAGGGACTAGCGGGTCGCTCGGGGAGCTGTTTTTT

clone_size: NA
j_call: TRBJ2-1
cdr3_length: 14
d_call: NA
v_call: TRBV27
cdr3_aa: CASSDPATGSEQFF
cdr3_nt: TGTGCCAGCAGTGATCCGGCTACGGGTTCTGAGCAGTTCTTC

clone_size: many
j_call: TRBJ1-1
cdr3_length: 15
d_call: NA
v_call: TRBV11-1
cdr3_aa: CASSLGRQFATEAFF
cdr3_nt: TGTGCCAGCAGCTTAGGTAGACAGTTTGCCACTGAAGCTTTCTTT

clone_size: many
j_call: TRBJ2-1
cdr3_length: 17
d_call: TRBD2
v_call: TRBV18
cdr3_aa: CASSTTGLAGRLDEQFF
cdr3_nt: TGTGCCAGCTCAACGACCGGACTAGCGGGAAGATTGGATGAGCAGTTCTTC

clone_size: many
j_call: TRBJ2-3
cdr3_length: 11
d_call: NA
v_call: TRBV5-1
cdr3_aa: CASSLADTQYF
cdr3_nt: TGTGCCAGCAGCTTAGCAGATACGCAGTATTTT

clone_size: many
j_call: TRBJ2-7
cdr3_length: 18
d_call: NA
v_call: TRBV12-5
cdr3_aa: CASGYVRGGDPTPSEQYF
cdr3_nt: TGTGCTAGTGGTTACGTAAGGGGGGGTGACCCCACTCCCAGCGAGCAGTACTTC

clone_size: few
j_call: TRBJ2-3
cdr3_length: 15
d_call: TRBD2
v_call: TRBV6-2/TRBV6-3
cdr3_aa: CASRTGLGVTDTQYF
cdr3_nt: TGTGCCAGCAGGACGGGACTAGGCGTAACAGATACGCAGTATTTT

clone_size: many
j_call: TRBJ2-4
cdr3_length: 20
d_call: TRBD2
v_call: TRBV28
cdr3_aa: CASSAGTSGREFVAKNIQYF
cdr3_nt: TGTGCCAGCAGCGCCGGGACTAGCGGGAGGGAGTTTGTAGCCAAAAACATTCAGTACTTC

clone_size: few
j_call: TRBJ2-1
cdr3_length: 16
d_call: TRBD2
v_call: TRBV6-1
cdr3_aa: CASSRLAGSSYNEQFF
cdr3_nt: TGTGCCAGCAGTCGACTAGCGGGAAGCTCCTACAATGAGCAGTTCTTC

clone_size: NA
j_call: TRBJ1-2
cdr3_length: 14
d_call: NA
v_call: TRBV19
cdr3_aa: CATKPPLTGYGYTF
cdr3_nt: TGTGCCACCAAACCCCCCTTGACAGGCTATGGCTACACCTTC

clone_size: NA
j_call: TRBJ1-6
cdr3_length: 16
d_call: TRBD1
v_call: TRBV13
cdr3_aa: CASSLGQGVLASPLHF
cdr3_nt: TGTGCCAGCAGCTTAGGGCAGGGGGTTCTCGCTTCACCCCTCCACTTT

clone_size: many
j_call: TRBJ2-1
cdr3_length: 14
d_call: NA
v_call: TRBV5-1
cdr3_aa: CASSLEGPIDEQFF
cdr3_nt: TGCGCCAGCAGCTTGGAGGGTCCGATTGATGAGCAGTTCTTC

clone_size: few
j_call: TRBJ2-3
cdr3_length: 15
d_call: TRBD1
v_call: TRBV7-2
cdr3_aa: CASSLVGQARDTQYF
cdr3_nt: TGTGCCAGCAGCTTAGTTGGACAGGCCAGAGATACGCAGTATTTT

clone_size: many
j_call: TRBJ1-1
cdr3_length: 14
d_call: NA
v_call: TRBV7-6
cdr3_aa: CASSPEAGNTEAFF
cdr3_nt: TGTGCCAGCAGCCCAGAGGCAGGGAACACTGAAGCTTTCTTT

clone_size: many
j_call: TRBJ2-7
cdr3_length: 13
d_call: NA
v_call: TRBV28
cdr3_aa: CASSLGQRYEQYF
cdr3_nt: TGTGCCAGCAGTTTAGGGCAGCGATACGAGCAGTACTTC

clone_size: many
j_call: TRBJ2-1
cdr3_length: 15
d_call: TRBD2
v_call: TRBV10-3
cdr3_aa: CAIGGGLVTFNEQFF
cdr3_nt: TGTGCCATCGGGGGGGGACTAGTAACCTTTAATGAGCAGTTCTTC

clone_size: many
j_call: TRBJ1-5
cdr3_length: 14
d_call: NA
v_call: TRBV20-1
cdr3_aa: CSATLTRNNQPQHF
cdr3_nt: TGCAGTGCTACCCTAACAAGAAACAATCAGCCCCAGCATTTT

clone_size: NA
j_call: TRBJ2-1
cdr3_length: 15
d_call: TRBD2
v_call: TRBV25-1
cdr3_aa: CASSESGKPYNEQFF
cdr3_nt: TGTGCCAGCAGTGAAAGCGGGAAGCCTTACAATGAGCAGTTCTTC

clone_size: many
j_call: TRBJ2-7
cdr3_length: 15
d_call: TRBD2
v_call: TRBV7-2
cdr3_aa: CASRRTSGRVWEQYF
cdr3_nt: TGTGCCAGCAGGAGGACTAGCGGGCGAGTCTGGGAGCAGTACTTC

clone_size: many
j_call: TRBJ2-7
cdr3_length: 15
d_call: TRBD2
v_call: TRBV7-8
cdr3_aa: CASSPLAGASYEQYF
cdr3_nt: TGTGCCAGCAGCCCGCTAGCGGGAGCATCCTACGAGCAGTACTTC

clone_size: NA
j_call: TRBJ2-1
cdr3_length: 15
d_call: NA
v_call: TRBV6-1
cdr3_aa: CASSDGDGPSREQFF
cdr3_nt: TGTGCCAGCAGTGACGGGGACGGGCCCTCCCGTGAGCAGTTCTTC

clone_size: few
j_call: TRBJ2-3
cdr3_length: 15
d_call: NA
v_call: TRBV5-1
cdr3_aa: CASSFEGSGTDTQYF
cdr3_nt: TGCGCCAGCAGCTTTGAAGGGTCGGGCACAGATACGCAGTATTTT

clone_size: many
j_call: TRBJ2-1
cdr3_length: 16
d_call: NA
v_call: TRBV4-1
cdr3_aa: CASSQVGSGMHNEQFF
cdr3_nt: TGCGCCAGCAGCCAAGTAGGTAGCGGAATGCACAATGAGCAGTTCTTC

clone_size: NA
j_call: TRBJ1-2
cdr3_length: 15
d_call: TRBD1
v_call: TRBV4-3
cdr3_aa: CASSHGTGGAYGYTF
cdr3_nt: TGCGCCAGCAGCCATGGGACAGGGGGCGCGTATGGCTACACCTTC